The present TCR beta chain was sequenced within a study of regulatory T cells in long-lasting Graves disease. Study-wide context: Those with persistent Graves' disease had received antithyroid drugs for over 5 years with positive TSH receptor antibodies. Study findings and constraints: It was peripheral blood alone, not thyroid tissue, that was studied. Sample size, which was small, may have reduced accuracy. Persistent Graves' patients possessed reduced TCR diversity relative to recently diagnosed ones.

This clonotype was counted many times. Its antigen is currently unknown. The V and J ends lost 5 bases and 5 bases, in that order; junction bases with no gene match: 5. The CDR3 covers 13 residues. The germline CDR1 and CDR2 sequences are SGHAT and FQNNGV. Time point specified: persistent/refractory GD, antithyroid drugs over 5 years with positive TRAb. Making the TCR library involved RNA that had been extracted from PBMCs. The authors built TCR beta libraries using iRepertoire HTBI primers and Arm-PCR of CDR3 regions. TCRdb re-called the multiplex PCR reads with MiXCR, one entry per CDR3 protein. The profile shows hundreds of thousands of distinct CDR3 sequences, about 20% of them singletons.

This TCR was recovered from a female donor with Graves disease. The chain employs TRBV11-2 and TRBJ2-5; 7 bases are a match to TRBD2. This specimen consisted of peripheral blood mononuclear cells (PBMCs), obtained when the disease was refractory, from a patient treated with antithyroid drugs. Written as DNA, the CDR3 is TGTGCCAGCAGCAAGGGGCGGGGGGAGACCCAGTACTTC. Protein: CASSKGRGETQYF.